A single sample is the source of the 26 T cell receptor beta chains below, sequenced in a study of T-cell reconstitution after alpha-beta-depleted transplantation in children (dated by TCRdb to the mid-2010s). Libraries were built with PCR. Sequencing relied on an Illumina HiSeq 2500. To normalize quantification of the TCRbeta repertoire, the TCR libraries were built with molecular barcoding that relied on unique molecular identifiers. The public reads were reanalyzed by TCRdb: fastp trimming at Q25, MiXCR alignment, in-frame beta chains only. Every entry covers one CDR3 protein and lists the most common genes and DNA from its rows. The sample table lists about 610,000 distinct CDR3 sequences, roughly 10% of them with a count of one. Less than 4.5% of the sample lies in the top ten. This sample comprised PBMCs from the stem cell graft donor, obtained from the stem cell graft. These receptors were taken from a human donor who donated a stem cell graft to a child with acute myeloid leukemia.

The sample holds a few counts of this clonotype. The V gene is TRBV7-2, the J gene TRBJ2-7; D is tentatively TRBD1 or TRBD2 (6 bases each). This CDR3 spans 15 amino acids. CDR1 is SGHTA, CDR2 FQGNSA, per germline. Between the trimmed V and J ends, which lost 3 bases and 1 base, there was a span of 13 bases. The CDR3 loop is CASSFRGVSSYEQYF. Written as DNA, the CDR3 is TGTGCCAGCAGCTTTAGGGGGGTCAGTTCCTACGAGCAGTACTTC.

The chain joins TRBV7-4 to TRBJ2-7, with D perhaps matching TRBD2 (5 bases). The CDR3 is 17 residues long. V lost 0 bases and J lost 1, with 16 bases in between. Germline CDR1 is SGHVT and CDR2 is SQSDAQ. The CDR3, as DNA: TGTGCCAGCAGCTTAGCTACGGACCTCCCGGGGTCCTACGAGCAGTACTTC. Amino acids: CASSLATDLPGSYEQYF.

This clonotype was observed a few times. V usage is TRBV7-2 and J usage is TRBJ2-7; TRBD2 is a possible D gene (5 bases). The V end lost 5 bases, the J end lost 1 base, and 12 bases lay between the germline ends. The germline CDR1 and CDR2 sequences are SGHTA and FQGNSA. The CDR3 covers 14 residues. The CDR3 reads CASSPQRGSYEQYF. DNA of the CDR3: TGTGCCAGCAGCCCCCAACGGGGTTCCTACGAGCAGTACTTC.

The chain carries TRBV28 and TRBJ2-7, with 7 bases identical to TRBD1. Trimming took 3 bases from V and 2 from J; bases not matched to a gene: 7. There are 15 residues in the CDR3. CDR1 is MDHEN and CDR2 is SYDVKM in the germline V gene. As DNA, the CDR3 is TGTGCCAGCAGTTTTAAGGGGGCGCGGGCCTACGAGCAGTACTTC. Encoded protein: CASSFKGARAYEQYF.

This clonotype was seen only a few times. The CDR3 nucleotides are TGTGCCACCAGCTCGAATCCCGGGACTCCTAACATTCAGTACTTC. This sequence encodes CATSSNPGTPNIQYF. The rearrangement links TRBV15 to TRBJ2-4; weak D call: TRBD2 (6 bases). V dropped 5 bases and J dropped 7 bases, with 18 bases sitting between them. Germline-derived CDR1 and CDR2 are LNHNV and YYDKDF (reference sequence). CDR3 size: 15 residues.

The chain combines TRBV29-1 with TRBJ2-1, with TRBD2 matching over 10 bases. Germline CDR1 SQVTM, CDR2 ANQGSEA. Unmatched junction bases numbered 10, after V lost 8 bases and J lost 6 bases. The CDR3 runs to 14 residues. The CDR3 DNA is TGCAGCATTACCAGCGGGAGGGACCGCAATGAGCAGTTCTTC. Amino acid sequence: CSITSGRDRNEQFF.

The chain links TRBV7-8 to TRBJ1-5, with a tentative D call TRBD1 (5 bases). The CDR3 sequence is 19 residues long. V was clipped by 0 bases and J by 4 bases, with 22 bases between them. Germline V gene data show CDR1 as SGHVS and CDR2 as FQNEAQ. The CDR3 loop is CASSLAPRLGQGPNQPQHF. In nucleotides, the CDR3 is TGTGCCAGCAGCTTAGCGCCACGGCTGGGGCAGGGTCCGAATCAGCCCCAGCATTTT.

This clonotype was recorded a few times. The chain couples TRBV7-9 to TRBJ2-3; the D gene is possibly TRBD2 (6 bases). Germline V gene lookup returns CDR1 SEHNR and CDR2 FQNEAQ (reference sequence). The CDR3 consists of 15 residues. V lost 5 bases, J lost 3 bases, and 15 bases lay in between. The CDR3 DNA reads TGTGCCAGCAGCCGCCGGGACTTAATTACAGATACGCAGTATTTT. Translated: CASSRRDLITDTQYF.

In DNA, the CDR3 is TGTGCCAGCACCCGGGACAGGGGACCCGGGGAGCTGTTTTTT. Its protein is CASTRDRGPGELFF. The chain is built from TRBV7-8 and TRBJ2-2; 10 bases are a match to TRBD1. J gave up 6 bases and V 7 bases, and 5 bases lay outside the gene matches. The V gene's germline CDR1 is SGHVS and CDR2 FQNEAQ. CDR3 length: 14 amino acids.

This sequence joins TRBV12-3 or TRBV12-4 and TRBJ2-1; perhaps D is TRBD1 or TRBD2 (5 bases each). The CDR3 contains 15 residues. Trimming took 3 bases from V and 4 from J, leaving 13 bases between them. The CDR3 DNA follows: TGTGCCAGCAGTTTTCACCGGGACGGGTACAATGAGCAGTTCTTC. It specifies CASSFHRDGYNEQFF.

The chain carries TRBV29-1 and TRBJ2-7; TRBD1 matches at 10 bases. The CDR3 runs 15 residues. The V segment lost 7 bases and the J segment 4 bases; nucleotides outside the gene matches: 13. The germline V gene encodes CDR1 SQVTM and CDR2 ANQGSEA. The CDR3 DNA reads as TGCAGCGCCGTTGCTTTGGGACAGGGGTGGTACGAGCAGTACTTC. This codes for CSAVALGQGWYEQYF.

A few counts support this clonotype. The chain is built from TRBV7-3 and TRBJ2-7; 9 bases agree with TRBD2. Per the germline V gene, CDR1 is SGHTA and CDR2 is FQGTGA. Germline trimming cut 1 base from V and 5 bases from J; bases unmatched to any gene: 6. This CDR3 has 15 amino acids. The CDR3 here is CASSLMASGINEQYF. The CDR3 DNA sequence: TGTGCCAGCAGCTTAATGGCTAGCGGGATAAACGAGCAGTACTTC.

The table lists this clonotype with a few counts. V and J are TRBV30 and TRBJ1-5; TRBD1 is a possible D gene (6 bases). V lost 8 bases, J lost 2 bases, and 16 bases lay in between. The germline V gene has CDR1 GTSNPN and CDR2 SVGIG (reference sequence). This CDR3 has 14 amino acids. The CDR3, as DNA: TGTGCCCCAAAGGGGGAAGGGGGCAATCAGCCCCAGCATTTT. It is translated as CAPKGEGGNQPQHF.

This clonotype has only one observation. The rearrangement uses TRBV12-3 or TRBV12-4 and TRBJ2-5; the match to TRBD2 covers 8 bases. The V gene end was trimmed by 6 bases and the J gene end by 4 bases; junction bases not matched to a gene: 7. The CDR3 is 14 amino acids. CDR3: CASRQAGAGETQYF. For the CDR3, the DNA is TGTGCCAGCAGACAAGCGGGAGCTGGAGAGACCCAGTACTTC.

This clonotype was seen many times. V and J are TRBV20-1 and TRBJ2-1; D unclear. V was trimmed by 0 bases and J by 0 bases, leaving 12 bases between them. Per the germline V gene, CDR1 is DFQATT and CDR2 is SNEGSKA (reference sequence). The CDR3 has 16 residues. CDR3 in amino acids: CSARDDRTDSYNEQFF. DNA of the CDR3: TGCAGTGCTAGAGATGATAGGACGGACTCCTACAATGAGCAGTTCTTC.

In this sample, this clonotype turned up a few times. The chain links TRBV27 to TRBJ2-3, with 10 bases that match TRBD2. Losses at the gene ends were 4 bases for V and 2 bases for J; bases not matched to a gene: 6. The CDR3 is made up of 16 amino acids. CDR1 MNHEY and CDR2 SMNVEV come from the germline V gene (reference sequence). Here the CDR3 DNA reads TGTGCCAGCAGTTCCAGCGGGAGGGTCCCCACAGATACGCAGTATTTT. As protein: CASSSSGRVPTDTQYF.

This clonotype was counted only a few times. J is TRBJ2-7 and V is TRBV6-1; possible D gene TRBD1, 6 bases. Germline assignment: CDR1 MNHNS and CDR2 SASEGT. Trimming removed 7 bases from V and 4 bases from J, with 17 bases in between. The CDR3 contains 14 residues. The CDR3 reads CASNSQGTYYEQYF. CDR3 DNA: TGTGCCAGCAATAGTCAGGGGACATATTACGAGCAGTACTTC.

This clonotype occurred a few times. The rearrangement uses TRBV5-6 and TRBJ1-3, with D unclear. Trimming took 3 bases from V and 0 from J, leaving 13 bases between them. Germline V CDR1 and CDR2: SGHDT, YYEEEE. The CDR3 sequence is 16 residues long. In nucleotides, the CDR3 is TGTGCCAGCAGCTCCTCCAAATGGGACTCTGGAAACACCATATATTTT. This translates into CASSSSKWDSGNTIYF.

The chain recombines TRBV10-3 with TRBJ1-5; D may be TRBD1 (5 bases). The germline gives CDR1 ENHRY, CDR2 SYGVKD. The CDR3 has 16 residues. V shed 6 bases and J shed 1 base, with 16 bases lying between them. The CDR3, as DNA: TGTGCCATCAGCCGGGGGTTAGGGGCAAGCAATCAGCCCCAGCATTTT. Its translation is CAISRGLGASNQPQHF.

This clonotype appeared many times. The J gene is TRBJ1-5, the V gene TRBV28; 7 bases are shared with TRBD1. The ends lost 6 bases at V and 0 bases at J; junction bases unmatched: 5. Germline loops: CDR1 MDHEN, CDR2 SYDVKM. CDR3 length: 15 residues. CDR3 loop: CASRNRGSSNQPQHF. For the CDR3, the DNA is TGTGCCAGCAGAAACAGGGGATCTAGCAATCAGCCCCAGCATTTT.

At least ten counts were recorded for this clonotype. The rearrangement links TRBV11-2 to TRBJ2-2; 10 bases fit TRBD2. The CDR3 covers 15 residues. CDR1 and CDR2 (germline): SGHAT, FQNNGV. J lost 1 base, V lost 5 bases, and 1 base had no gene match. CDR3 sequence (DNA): TGTGCCAGCAGCCGACTAGCGGGGAACACCGGGGAGCTGTTTTTT. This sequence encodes CASSRLAGNTGELFF.

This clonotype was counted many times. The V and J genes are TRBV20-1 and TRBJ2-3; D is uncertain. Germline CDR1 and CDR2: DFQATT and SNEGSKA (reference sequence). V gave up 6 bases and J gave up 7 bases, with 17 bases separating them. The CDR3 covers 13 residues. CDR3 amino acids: CSAPSSLTNTQYF. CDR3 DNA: TGCAGTGCCCCATCCTCCCTCACGAATACGCAGTATTTT.

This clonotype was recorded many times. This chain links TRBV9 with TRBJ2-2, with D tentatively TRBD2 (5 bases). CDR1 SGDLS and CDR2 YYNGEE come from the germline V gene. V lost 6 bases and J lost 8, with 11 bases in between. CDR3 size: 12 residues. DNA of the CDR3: TGTGCCAGCAACGTCCGGGGAGGGGAGCTGTTTTTT. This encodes CASNVRGGELFF. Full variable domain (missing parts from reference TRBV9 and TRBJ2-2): DSGVTQTPKHLITATGQRVTLRCSPRSGDLSVYWYQQSLDQGLQFLIQYYNGEERAKGNILERFSAQQFPDLHSELNLSSLELGDSALYFCASNVRGGELFFGEGSRLTVL.

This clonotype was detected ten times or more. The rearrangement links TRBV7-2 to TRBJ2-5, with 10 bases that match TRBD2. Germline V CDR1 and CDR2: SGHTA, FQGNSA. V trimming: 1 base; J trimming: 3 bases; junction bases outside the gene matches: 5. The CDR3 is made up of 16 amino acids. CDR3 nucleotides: TGTGCCAGCAGCTTAGGATCTAGCGGGAGTAAAGAGACCCAGTACTTC. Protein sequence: CASSLGSSGSKETQYF.

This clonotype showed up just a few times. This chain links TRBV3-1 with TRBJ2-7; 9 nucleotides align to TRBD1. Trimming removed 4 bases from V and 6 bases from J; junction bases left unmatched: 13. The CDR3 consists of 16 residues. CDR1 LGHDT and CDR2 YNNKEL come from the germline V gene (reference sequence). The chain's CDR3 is CASSLPMGGQGTEQYF. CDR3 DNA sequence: TGTGCCAGCAGCCTCCCCATGGGGGGACAGGGTACCGAGCAGTACTTC.

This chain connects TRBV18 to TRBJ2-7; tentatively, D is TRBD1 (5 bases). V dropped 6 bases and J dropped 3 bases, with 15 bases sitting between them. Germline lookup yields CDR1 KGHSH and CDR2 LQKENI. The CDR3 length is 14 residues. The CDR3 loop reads CASSQGGFGYEQYF. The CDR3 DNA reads TGTGCCAGCTCGCAGGGTGGGTTCGGCTACGAGCAGTACTTC.